These 31 T cell receptor beta chains were sequenced from one sample in a study of blood T cell repertoires in COVID-19. Here immunoSEQ multiplex PCR was the method, and the copy in TCRdb shows in-frame clones only, minus some. This sample has about 230,000 clones, with approximately 80% found just once. Sequencing was done on a sample of peripheral blood. The source of these receptors is a man in his forties or fifties with acute or convalescent COVID-19.

The chain couples TRBV6-5 to TRBJ2-1; no definite D call. Germline CDR1 and CDR2: MNHEY and SVGAGI. The V gene lost 6 bases and the J gene lost 2 bases, with 11 bases spanning the gap. This CDR3 contains 14 residues. In nucleotides, the CDR3 is TGTGCCAGCAGAAGACTCGGCGCCTACAATGAGCAGTTCTTC. Its protein product is CASRRLGAYNEQFF.

V usage is TRBV29-1 and J usage is TRBJ1-1, with 8 bases aligning to TRBD1. This CDR3 is 15 amino acids long. Trimming took 4 bases from V and 5 from J; bases not matched to a gene: 12. The germline V gene encodes CDR1 SQVTM and CDR2 ANQGSEA. The DNA for the CDR3 is TGCAGCGTTGGTCGTCCCAGGGGGCTCTGGACTGAAGCTTTCTTT. Residues: CSVGRPRGLWTEAFF.

The V call is TRBV9, the J call TRBJ2-2, with D perhaps matching TRBD2 (5 bases). CDR1 and CDR2 from the germline V gene are SGDLS and YYNGEE. Trimming stripped 6 bases from V and 1 base from J, with 10 bases between. There are 14 residues in the CDR3. CDR3 nucleotide sequence: TGTGCCAGCACCCTCGGAGGGAACACCGGGGAGCTGTTTTTT. It codes for CASTLGGNTGELFF.

The chain links TRBV5-1 to TRBJ1-1, with TRBD1 identical over 8 bases. Looked up from germline, CDR1 is SGHRS and CDR2 is YFSETQ. This CDR3 has 13 residues. Losses at the gene ends were 5 bases for V and 10 bases for J; bases not matched to a gene: 10. The CDR3 DNA is TGCGCCAGCAGTGAGCAGGGGGCGAAGCGAGCTTTCTTT. This sequence encodes CASSEQGAKRAFF.

The table lists this clone with a count of one. The chain recombines TRBV19 with TRBJ2-5; 9 nucleotides match TRBD1. Trimming at V came to 9 bases and at J to 5 bases, leaving 4 bases not matched to a gene. Germline V lookup: CDR1 LNHDA, CDR2 SQIVND (reference sequence). The CDR3 sequence is 12 residues long. The CDR3 here is CASQGTGETQYF. The CDR3 nucleotides are TGTGCCAGCCAGGGGACAGGGGAGACCCAGTACTTC.

The chain links TRBV4-2 to TRBJ1-3; 7 bases align to TRBD1. The CDR3 contains 15 residues. V lost 1 base, J lost 5 bases, and 5 bases stayed unmatched. CDR1 LGHNA and CDR2 YNFKEQ come from the germline V gene. The CDR3 region has the DNA TGTGCCAGCAGCCAAGTAAACAGGGGTAGAAACACCATATATTTT. Amino acids: CASSQVNRGRNTIYF.

Only one count was recorded for this clone. The V call is TRBV6-6, the J call TRBJ1-3; D is unclear. Trimming pared 8 bases from V and 2 bases from J, leaving 13 bases between. The CDR3 is 14 amino acids. The germline gives CDR1 MNHNY, CDR2 SVGAGI (reference sequence). For the CDR3, the DNA is TGTGCCAGCGCCCCTCGAGGTACTGGAAACACCATATATTTT. Protein sequence: CASAPRGTGNTIYF.

The gene calls are TRBV3-1 (or the pseudogene TRBV3-2) and TRBJ2-2; D gene unclear. The CDR3 consists of 14 residues. With 4 bases removed from V and 5 bases from J, the gap between germline ends came to 11 bases. Germline lookup yields CDR1 LGHDT and CDR2 YNNKEL (reference sequence). Here the CDR3 DNA reads TGTGCCAGCAGCCCAATAGCTGATACCGGGGAGCTGTTTTTT. It specifies CASSPIADTGELFF.

This chain links TRBV5-4 with TRBJ1-3; TRBD1 agrees at 7 bases. The V gene's germline CDR1 is SGHNT and CDR2 YYREEE (reference sequence). There are 14 residues in the CDR3. V lost 4 bases and J lost 2; bases outside the gene matches: 3. The CDR3 DNA reads as TGTGCCAGCAGCAAGGGACAGACTGGAAACACCATATATTTT. It codes for CASSKGQTGNTIYF.

The rearrangement joins TRBV11-3 to TRBJ2-2, with D perhaps matching TRBD1 (6 bases). There are 16 residues in the CDR3. Germline V gives CDR1 SGHNT, CDR2 YENEEA. The V and J ends lost 1 base and 7 bases respectively, with 16 bases between them. The DNA of the CDR3 is TGTGCCAGCAGCTTAGGTTGGACAGCAAGCGTCGGGGAGCTGTTTTTT. The encoded protein is CASSLGWTASVGELFF.

The chain is built from TRBV28 and TRBJ2-7, with D perhaps matching TRBD2 (7 bases). This CDR3 is 13 amino acids long. CDR1 is MDHEN and CDR2 is SYDVKM in the germline V gene. The V end lost 6 bases, the J end lost 5 bases, and 14 bases lay between the germline ends. Here the CDR3 DNA reads TGTGCCAGCAGCCCTCGGGGGGCCAACGAGCAGTACTTC. Translated, it gives CASSPRGANEQYF.

The J gene is TRBJ1-2, the V gene TRBV7-2; 7 positions match TRBD1. CDR3 size: 14 residues. V trimming: 4 bases; J trimming: 1 base; junction bases outside the gene matches: 3. CDR1 is SGHTA and CDR2 is FQGNSA in the germline V gene. The CDR3 DNA is TGTGCCAGCAGCTCGGGACAGTATAACTATGGCTACACCTTC. It codes for CASSSGQYNYGYTF. Supplemented by reference TRBV7-2 and TRBJ1-2, the full variable domain reads GAGVSQSPSNKVTEKGKDVELRCDPISGHTALYWYRQSLGQGLEFLIYFQGNSAPDKSGLPSDRFSAERTGGSVSTLTIQRTQQEDSAVYLCASSSGQYNYGYTFGSGTRLTVV.

This clone was counted only a few times. The chain has TRBV19 and TRBJ1-5; D is possibly TRBD1 (6 bases). The germline V gene encodes CDR1 LNHDA and CDR2 SQIVND (reference sequence). V was cut by 6 bases and J by 7 bases, with 16 bases left in between. CDR3 length: 14 amino acids. The CDR3 DNA sequence: TGTGCCAGTAGAAACAACCAGGGGAAACAGCCCCAGCATTTT. Protein product: CASRNNQGKQPQHF. The full variable domain, with the rest looked up from reference TRBV19 and TRBJ1-5, is DGGITQSPKYLFRKEGQNVTLSCEQNLNHDAMYWYRQDPGQGLRLIYYSQIVNDFQKGDIAEGYSVSREKKESFPLTVTSAQKNPTAFYLCASRNNQGKQPQHFGDGTRLSIL.

The chain has TRBV27 and TRBJ2-2; no firm D call. CDR1 is MNHEY and CDR2 is SMNVEV in the germline V gene (reference sequence). The CDR3 totals 14 residues. V was pared by 4 bases and J by 3 bases, with 9 bases between. In DNA form, the CDR3 reads TGTGCCAGCAGTTCGGCCGGGTACACCGGGGAGCTGTTTTTT. This sequence encodes CASSSAGYTGELFF.

The chain carries TRBV11-2 and TRBJ2-7; D is unclear. CDR1 is SGHAT, CDR2 FQNNGV, per germline. The CDR3 covers 14 residues. V gave up 1 base and J gave up 0 bases, with 7 bases separating them. The CDR3: CASSLAEVSYEQYF. The CDR3, as DNA: TGTGCCAGCAGCTTAGCTGAGGTCTCCTACGAGCAGTACTTC.

The rearrangement joins TRBV5-1 to TRBJ1-1, with D unclear. The V end lost 4 bases, the J end lost 1 base, and 11 bases lay between the germline ends. The CDR3 consists of 14 residues. Looked up from germline, CDR1 is SGHRS and CDR2 is YFSETQ. In nucleotides, the CDR3 is TGCGCCAGCAGCCCCGGTCTACGGAACACTGAAGCTTTCTTT. Translation gives CASSPGLRNTEAFF.

This clone has more than one count but fewer than ten. The rearrangement uses TRBV7-9 and TRBJ2-5, with TRBD2 matching 8 bases. This CDR3 is built from 14 residues. CDR1 is SEHNR, CDR2 FQNEAQ, per germline (reference sequence). V was clipped by 5 bases and J by 1 base; unmatched bases: 3. In DNA, the CDR3 is TGTGCCAGCAGCCCTACTAGCGGCCAAGAGACCCAGTACTTC. This sequence encodes CASSPTSGQETQYF.

The chain has TRBV4-3 and TRBJ1-5, with D unresolved. This CDR3 spans 14 amino acids. The germline V gene encodes CDR1 LGHNA and CDR2 YSLEER. The V end was cut by 3 bases, the J end by 9 bases, with 15 bases between. The DNA for the CDR3 is TGCGCCAGCAGCCAGCAGACTGGGTTTGGGCCCCAGCATTTT. Translation gives CASSQQTGFGPQHF.

In its sample, this clone was seen once. The chain couples TRBV13 to TRBJ1-2; a weak D match, TRBD1 (5 bases). V dropped 0 bases and J dropped 5 bases, with 19 bases sitting between them. Germline V gene data show CDR1 as PRHDT and CDR2 as FYEKMQ (reference sequence). This CDR3 region has 17 residues. CDR3 amino acids: CASSLGGTGFGGYGYTF. The CDR3 nucleotides read TGTGCCAGCAGCTTAGGTGGTACCGGGTTCGGGGGGTATGGCTACACCTTC.

The chain combines TRBV5-1 with TRBJ2-7; TRBD2 agrees at 12 bases. Germline CDR1 and CDR2: SGHRS and YFSETQ. The CDR3 totals 19 residues. V gave up 0 bases and J gave up 2 bases; unmatched junction bases: 12. The CDR3 loop is CASSLALDWGLAGTYEQYF. CDR3 DNA sequence: TGCGCCAGCAGCTTGGCCCTGGACTGGGGACTAGCGGGTACCTACGAGCAGTACTTC. Based on the CDR3 plus reference TRBV5-1 and TRBJ2-7, the full variable domain is KAGVTQTPRYLIKTRGQQVTLSCSPISGHRSVSWYQQTPGQGLQFLFEYFSETQRNKGNFPGRFSGRQFSNSRSEMNVSTLELGDSALYLCASSLALDWGLAGTYEQYFGPGTRLTVT.

This clone was picked up a small number of times. Different DNA sequences within this sample yield the same CDR3. The chain employs TRBV12-3 or TRBV12-4 and TRBJ2-5; no clear D gene. V lost 3 bases and J lost 5, with 4 bases in between. This CDR3 has 11 residues. In DNA form, the CDR3 reads TGTGCCAGCAGTTTGGAGGAGACCCAGTACTTC. This translates into CASSLEETQYF.

The V and J genes are TRBV7-2 and TRBJ1-1; D not certain. V lost 2 bases and J lost 8, with 9 bases in between. There are 12 residues in the CDR3. The germline CDR1 and CDR2 sequences are SGHTA and FQGNSA. DNA for the CDR3: TGTGCCAGCAGCTTAAACAGTGCCGAAGCTTTCTTT. It codes for CASSLNSAEAFF.

This clone was counted between two and nine times. This chain links TRBV30 with TRBJ2-1; 15 bases line up with TRBD2. With 6 bases clipped from V and 15 bases from J, the junction kept 6 bases outside the gene matches. Germline CDR1 is GTSNPN and CDR2 is SVGIG (reference sequence). There are 12 residues in the CDR3. CDR3 loop: CACHGTSGRTFF. CDR3 DNA: TGTGCCTGTCACGGGACTAGCGGGAGGACGTTCTTC.

The sample holds one count of this clone. The V and J genes are TRBV5-5 and TRBJ2-7, with 10 bases identical to TRBD1. The germline CDR1 and CDR2 sequences are SGHKS and YYEKEE (reference sequence). The CDR3 consists of 15 residues. Trimming removed 4 bases from V and 7 bases from J; junction bases left unmatched: 11. The CDR3 sequence: CASSTRDRGGREQYF. The DNA of the CDR3 is TGTGCCAGCAGCACCCGGGACAGGGGAGGGAGGGAGCAGTACTTC.

This clone was recorded a few times. CDR3 in amino acids: CASSPQTGGYGYTF. In nucleotides, the CDR3 is TGTGCCAGCTCACCACAGACAGGGGGCTATGGCTACACCTTC. The V and J genes are TRBV18 and TRBJ1-2, with 9 positions matching TRBD1. Germline-derived CDR1 and CDR2 are KGHSH and LQKENI. J gave up 4 bases and V 1 base, and 1 base lay outside the gene matches. The CDR3 runs to 14 residues.

The V call is TRBV6-1, the J call TRBJ1-4; no clear D gene. This CDR3 is built from 16 residues. Trimming took off 1 base at V and 4 bases at J, with 13 bases between the two ends. Germline CDR1 and CDR2: MNHNS and SASEGT. The CDR3 nucleotides read TGTGCCAGCAGTGAAGAGGGAGGGTTAGGTAATGAAAAACTGTTTTTT. Its protein is CASSEEGGLGNEKLFF.

The V and J genes are TRBV6-5 and TRBJ2-2; the D gene is possibly TRBD1 (7 bases). This CDR3 region has 14 residues. Trimming took 7 bases from V and 7 from J, leaving 16 bases between them. Germline V lookup: CDR1 MNHEY, CDR2 SVGAGI. The CDR3 DNA is TGTGCCAGCACCCAGGGGGGTACGATCGGGGAGCTGTTTTTT. Protein: CASTQGGTIGELFF.

The CDR3 region is CASSVSAGGRYNEQFF. CDR3 nucleotide sequence: TGTGCCAGCAGCGTAAGTGCGGGCGGGCGCTACAATGAGCAGTTCTTC. The V gene is TRBV9, the J gene TRBJ2-1; D possibly corresponds to TRBD2 (5 bases). Trimming cost V 1 base and J 3 bases, with 14 bases left between them. CDR3 length equals 16 residues. In germline, CDR1 is SGDLS, CDR2 YYNGEE. The variable domain in full, with the rest retrieved from reference TRBV9 and TRBJ2-1, is DSGVTQTPKHLITATGQRVTLRCSPRSGDLSVYWYQQSLDQGLQFLIQYYNGEERAKGNILERFSAQQFPDLHSELNLSSLELGDSALYFCASSVSAGGRYNEQFFGPGTRLTVL.

The chain employs TRBV19 and TRBJ2-7, with D tentatively TRBD1 (5 bases). The CDR3 is 14 residues long. Germline V gene lookup returns CDR1 LNHDA and CDR2 SQIVND (reference sequence). Trimming cost V 6 bases and J 0 bases, with 12 bases left between them. CDR3 residues: CASSKGRDSYEQYF. The CDR3 coding sequence is TGTGCCAGTAGCAAGGGCAGGGACTCCTACGAGCAGTACTTC. Full variable domain (remainder filled in from reference TRBV19 and TRBJ2-7): DGGITQSPKYLFRKEGQNVTLSCEQNLNHDAMYWYRQDPGQGLRLIYYSQIVNDFQKGDIAEGYSVSREKKESFPLTVTSAQKNPTAFYLCASSKGRDSYEQYFGPGTRLTVT.

This clone was seen just once. V gene TRBV6-2 or TRBV6-3 combines with J gene TRBJ1-1; D may be TRBD1 (6 bases). CDR3 length: 14 residues. Trimming took off 0 bases at V and 6 bases at J, with 11 bases between the two ends. Per the germline V gene, CDR1 is MNHEY and CDR2 is SVGEGT. CDR3 DNA: TGTGCCAGCAGTTACTCGTTACAGGGCTCTGAAGCTTTCTTT. Encoded protein: CASSYSLQGSEAFF.

This chain joins TRBV3-1 (or the pseudogene TRBV3-2) and TRBJ2-2; 8 bases are a match to TRBD1. V lost 1 base to trimming and J lost 12 bases; unmatched junction nucleotides: 7. The germline V gene encodes CDR1 LGHDT and CDR2 YNNKEL (reference sequence). The CDR3 has 14 residues. CDR3 DNA: TGTGCCAGCAGCCAAGGGACAGGGAATAGGCAGCTGTTTTTT. Amino acids: CASSQGTGNRQLFF.